This T cell receptor (beta chain) was captured by sequencing in a study of human T cells and chemical hapten exposure. The CDR3 is made up of 13 amino acids. CDR1 and CDR2 from the germline V gene are ENHRY and SYGVKD. Trimming pared 6 bases from V and 5 bases from J, leaving 10 bases between. TCRdb reprocessed the RACE reads via MiXCR and lists one record per CDR3 protein. The sample yields about 380,000 distinct CDR3 sequences, more than 4.5% seen once. This clonotype has more than one count but fewer than ten. The time point is: patch test 1, 2 weeks after DPC sensitization. Treatment specified: therapeutic diphenylcyclopropenone sensitization with weekly scalp DPC. The template was total RNA from unfractionated whole blood.

This clonotype was obtained from a woman aged 50 to 60 with alopecia areata. Some clones in this sample may be carry-over from other donors' samples. The chain employs TRBV10-3 and TRBJ1-4, with D unresolved. The sequencing here drew on whole blood, taken in connection with sensitization to the hapten diphenylcyclopropenone (DPC). CDR3 nucleotides: TGTGCCATCAGGGCCGAACAAAATGAAAAACTGTTTTTT. Protein: CAIRAEQNEKLFF.